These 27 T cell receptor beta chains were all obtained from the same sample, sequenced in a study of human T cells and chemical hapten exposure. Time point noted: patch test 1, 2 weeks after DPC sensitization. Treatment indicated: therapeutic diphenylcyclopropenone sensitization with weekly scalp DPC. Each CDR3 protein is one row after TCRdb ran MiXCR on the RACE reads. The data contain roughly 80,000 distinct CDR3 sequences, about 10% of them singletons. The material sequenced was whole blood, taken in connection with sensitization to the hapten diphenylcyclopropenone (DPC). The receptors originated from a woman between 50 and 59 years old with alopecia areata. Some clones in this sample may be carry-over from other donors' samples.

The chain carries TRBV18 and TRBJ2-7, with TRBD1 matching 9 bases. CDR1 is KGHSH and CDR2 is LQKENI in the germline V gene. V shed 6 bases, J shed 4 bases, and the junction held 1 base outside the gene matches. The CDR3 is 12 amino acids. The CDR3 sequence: CASSDRGYEQYF. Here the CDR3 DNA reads TGTGCCAGCTCGGACAGGGGTTACGAGCAGTACTTC.

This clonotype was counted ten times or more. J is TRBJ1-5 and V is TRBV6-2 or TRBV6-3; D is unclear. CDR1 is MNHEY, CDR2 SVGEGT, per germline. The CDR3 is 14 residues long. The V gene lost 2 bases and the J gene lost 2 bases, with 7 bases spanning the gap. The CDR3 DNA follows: TGTGCCAGCAGTTACGGGTGGCGCAATCAGCCCCAGCATTTT. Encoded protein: CASSYGWRNQPQHF.

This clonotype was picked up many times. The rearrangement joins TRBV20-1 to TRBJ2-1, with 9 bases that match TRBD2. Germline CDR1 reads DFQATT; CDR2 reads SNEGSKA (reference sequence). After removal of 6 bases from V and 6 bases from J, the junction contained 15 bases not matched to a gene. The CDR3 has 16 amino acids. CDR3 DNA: TGCAGTGCCCAGTCCCTATTAGCGGGAGTTACCAATGAGCAGTTCTTC. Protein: CSAQSLLAGVTNEQFF.

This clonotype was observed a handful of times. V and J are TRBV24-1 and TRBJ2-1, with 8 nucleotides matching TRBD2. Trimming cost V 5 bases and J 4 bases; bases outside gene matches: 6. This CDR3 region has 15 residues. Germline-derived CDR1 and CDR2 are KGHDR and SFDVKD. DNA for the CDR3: TGTGCCACCAGTGTTAGCGGGACCAATTACAATGAGCAGTTCTTC. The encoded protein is CATSVSGTNYNEQFF.

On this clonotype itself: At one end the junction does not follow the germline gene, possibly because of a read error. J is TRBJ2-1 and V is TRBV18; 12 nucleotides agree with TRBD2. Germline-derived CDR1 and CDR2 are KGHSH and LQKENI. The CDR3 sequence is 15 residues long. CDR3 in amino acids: CASSHGLAGSNERFF. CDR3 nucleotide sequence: TGTGCCAGCTCCCACGGACTAGCGGGGAGTAATGAGCGGTTCTTC.

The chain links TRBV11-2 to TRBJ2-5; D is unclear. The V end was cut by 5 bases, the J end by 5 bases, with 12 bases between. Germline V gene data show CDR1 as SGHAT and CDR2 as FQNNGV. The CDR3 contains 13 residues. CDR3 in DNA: TGTGCCAGCAGCCAGTTTGGTACGGAGACCCAGTACTTC. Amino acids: CASSQFGTETQYF. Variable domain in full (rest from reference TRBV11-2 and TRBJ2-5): EAGVAQSPRYKIIEKRQSVAFWCNPISGHATLYWYQQILGQGPKLLIQFQNNGVVDDSQLPKDRFSAERLKGVDSTLKIQPAKLEDSAVYLCASSQFGTETQYFGPGTRLLVL.

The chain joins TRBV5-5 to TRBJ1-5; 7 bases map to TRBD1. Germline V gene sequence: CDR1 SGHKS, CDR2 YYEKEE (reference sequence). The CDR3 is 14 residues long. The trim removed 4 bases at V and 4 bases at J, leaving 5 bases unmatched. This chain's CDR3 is CASSGTATNQPQHF. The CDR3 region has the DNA TGTGCCAGCAGCGGGACAGCCACTAATCAGCCCCAGCATTTT.

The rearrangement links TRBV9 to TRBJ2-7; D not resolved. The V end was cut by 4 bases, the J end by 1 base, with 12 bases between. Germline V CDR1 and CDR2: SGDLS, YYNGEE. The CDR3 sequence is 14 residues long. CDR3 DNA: TGTGCCAGCAGCCCCCGGCCCCTATCCTACGAGCAGTACTTC. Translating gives CASSPRPLSYEQYF.

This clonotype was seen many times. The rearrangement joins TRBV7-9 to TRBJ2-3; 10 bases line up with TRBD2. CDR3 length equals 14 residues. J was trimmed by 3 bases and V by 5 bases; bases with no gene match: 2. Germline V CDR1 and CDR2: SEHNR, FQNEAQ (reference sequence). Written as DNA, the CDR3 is TGTGCCAGCAGCCCGACTAGCGGGACAGATACGCAGTATTTT. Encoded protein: CASSPTSGTDTQYF.

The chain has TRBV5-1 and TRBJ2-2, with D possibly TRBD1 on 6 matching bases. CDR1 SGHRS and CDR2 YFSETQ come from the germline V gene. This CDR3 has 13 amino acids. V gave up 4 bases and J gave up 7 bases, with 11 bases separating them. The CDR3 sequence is CASSPNRDGELFF. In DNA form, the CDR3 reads TGCGCCAGCAGCCCCAACAGGGACGGGGAGCTGTTTTTT.

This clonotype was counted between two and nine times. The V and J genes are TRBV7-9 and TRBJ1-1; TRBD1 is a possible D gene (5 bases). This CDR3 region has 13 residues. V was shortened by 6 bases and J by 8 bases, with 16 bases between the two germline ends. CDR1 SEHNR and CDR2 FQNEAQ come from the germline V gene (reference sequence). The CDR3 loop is CASRLGPEEEAFF. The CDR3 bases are TGTGCCAGCAGGTTGGGGCCTGAGGAGGAAGCTTTCTTT.

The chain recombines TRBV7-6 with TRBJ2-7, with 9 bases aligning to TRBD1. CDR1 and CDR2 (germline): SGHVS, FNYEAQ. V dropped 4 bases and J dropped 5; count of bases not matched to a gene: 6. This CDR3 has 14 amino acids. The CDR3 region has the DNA TGTGCCAGCAGCTCCGGGACAGGGAAGAACGAGCAGTACTTC. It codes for CASSSGTGKNEQYF.

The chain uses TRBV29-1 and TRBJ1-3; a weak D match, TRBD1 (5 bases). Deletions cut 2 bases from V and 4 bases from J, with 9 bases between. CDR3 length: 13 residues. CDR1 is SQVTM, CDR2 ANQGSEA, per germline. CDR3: CSVEQGEGNTIYF. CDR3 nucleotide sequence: TGCAGCGTTGAACAGGGAGAAGGAAACACCATATATTTT.

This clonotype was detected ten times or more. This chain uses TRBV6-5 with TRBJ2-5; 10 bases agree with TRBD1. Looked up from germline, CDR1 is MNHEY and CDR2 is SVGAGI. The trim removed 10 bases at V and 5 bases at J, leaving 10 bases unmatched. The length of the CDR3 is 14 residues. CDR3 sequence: CATLDRDRGETQYF. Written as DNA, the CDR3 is TGTGCCACTCTCGACCGGGACAGGGGTGAGACCCAGTACTTC.

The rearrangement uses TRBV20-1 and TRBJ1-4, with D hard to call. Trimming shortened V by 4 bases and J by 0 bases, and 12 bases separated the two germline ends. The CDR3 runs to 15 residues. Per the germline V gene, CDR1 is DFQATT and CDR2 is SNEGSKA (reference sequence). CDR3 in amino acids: CSATTVFPTNEKLFF. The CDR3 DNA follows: TGCAGTGCTACTACCGTTTTCCCAACTAATGAAAAACTGTTTTTT.

CDR3 protein: CASSRQGAYNEQFF. Written as DNA, the CDR3 is TGTGCCAGCAGCCGACAGGGGGCCTACAATGAGCAGTTCTTC. The chain uses TRBV6-6 and TRBJ2-1; 9 bases agree with TRBD1. V shed 6 bases, J shed 2 bases, and the junction held 2 bases outside the gene matches. CDR3 length: 14 residues. Germline assignment: CDR1 MNHNY and CDR2 SVGAGI (reference sequence).

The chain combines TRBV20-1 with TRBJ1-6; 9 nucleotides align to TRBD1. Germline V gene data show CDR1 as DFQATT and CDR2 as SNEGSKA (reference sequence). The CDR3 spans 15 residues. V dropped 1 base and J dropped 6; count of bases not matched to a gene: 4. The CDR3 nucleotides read TGCAGTGCTAGAGTGGGGGACAGGGCTAATTCACCCCTCCACTTT. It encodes CSARVGDRANSPLHF.

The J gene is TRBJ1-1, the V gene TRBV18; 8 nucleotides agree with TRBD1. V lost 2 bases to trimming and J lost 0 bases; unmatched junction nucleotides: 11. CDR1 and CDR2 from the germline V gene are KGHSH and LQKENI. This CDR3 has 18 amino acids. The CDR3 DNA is TGTGCCAGCTCACCAGGATTGGGGACAGGCTCGATGAACACTGAAGCTTTCTTT. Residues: CASSPGLGTGSMNTEAFF.

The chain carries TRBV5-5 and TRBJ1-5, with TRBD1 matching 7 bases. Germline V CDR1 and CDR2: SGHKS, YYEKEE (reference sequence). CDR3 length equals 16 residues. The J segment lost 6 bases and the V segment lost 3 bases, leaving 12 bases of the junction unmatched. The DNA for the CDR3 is TGTGCCAGCAGCTACAGACAGGGTAGTGCGCCTCAGCCCCAGCATTTT. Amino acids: CASSYRQGSAPQPQHF.

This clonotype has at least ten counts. CDR3 DNA: TGTGCCAGCAGCCGGGACAGGGCGGCTAATGAAAAACTGTTTTTT. It codes for CASSRDRAANEKLFF. The chain uses TRBV14 and TRBJ1-4, with TRBD1 identical over 9 bases. The length of the CDR3 is 15 residues. V lost 4 bases, J lost 3 bases, and 3 bases stayed unmatched. CDR1 is SGHDN and CDR2 is FVKESK in the germline V gene. Full variable domain (missing parts from reference TRBV14 and TRBJ1-4): EAGVTQFPSHSVIEKGQTVTLRCDPISGHDNLYWYRRVMGKEIKFLLHFVKESKQDESGMPNNRFLAERTGGTYSTLKVQPAELEDSGVYFCASSRDRAANEKLFFGSGTQLSVL.

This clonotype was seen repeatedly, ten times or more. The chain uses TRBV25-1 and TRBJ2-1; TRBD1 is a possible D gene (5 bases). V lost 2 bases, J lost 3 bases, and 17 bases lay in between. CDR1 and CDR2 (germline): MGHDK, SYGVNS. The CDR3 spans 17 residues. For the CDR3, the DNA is TGTGCCAGCAGTGAACGAACCAGGGCCCGGGTCTACAATGAGCAGTTCTTC. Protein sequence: CASSERTRARVYNEQFF. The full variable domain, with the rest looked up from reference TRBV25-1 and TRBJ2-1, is EADIYQTPRYLVIGTGKKITLECSQTMGHDKMYWYQQDPGMELHLIHYSYGVNSTEKGDLSSESTVSRIRTEHFPLTLESARPSHTSQYLCASSERTRARVYNEQFFGPGTRLTVL.

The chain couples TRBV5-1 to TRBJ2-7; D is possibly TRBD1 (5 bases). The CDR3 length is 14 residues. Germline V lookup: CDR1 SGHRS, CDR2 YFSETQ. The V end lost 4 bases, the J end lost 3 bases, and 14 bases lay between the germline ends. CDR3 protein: CASSTDIGIYEQYF. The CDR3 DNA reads TGCGCCAGCAGCACGGACATCGGTATCTACGAGCAGTACTTC.

CDR3 loop: CASSLSGTPDTQYF. The DNA for the CDR3 is TGTGCCAGCAGCCTCTCCGGGACCCCAGATACGCAGTATTTT. The chain joins TRBV5-5 to TRBJ2-3; D tentatively fits TRBD1 or TRBD2 (5 bases each). V shed 4 bases and J shed 4 bases, with 13 bases lying between them. The CDR3 runs to 14 residues. Germline-derived CDR1 and CDR2 are SGHKS and YYEKEE (reference sequence).

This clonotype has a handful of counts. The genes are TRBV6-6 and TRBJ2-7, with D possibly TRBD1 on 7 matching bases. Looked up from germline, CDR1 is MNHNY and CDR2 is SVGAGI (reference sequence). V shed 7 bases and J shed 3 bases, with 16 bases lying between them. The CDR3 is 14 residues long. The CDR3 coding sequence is TGTGCCAGCAACCCCTCCCAGGGGGGCTACGAGCAGTACTTC. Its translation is CASNPSQGGYEQYF.

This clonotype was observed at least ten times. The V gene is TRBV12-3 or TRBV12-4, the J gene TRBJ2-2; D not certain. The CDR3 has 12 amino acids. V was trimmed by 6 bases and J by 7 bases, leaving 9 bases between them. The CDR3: CASSENRGELFF. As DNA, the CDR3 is TGTGCCAGCAGCGAAAATCGCGGGGAGCTGTTTTTT.

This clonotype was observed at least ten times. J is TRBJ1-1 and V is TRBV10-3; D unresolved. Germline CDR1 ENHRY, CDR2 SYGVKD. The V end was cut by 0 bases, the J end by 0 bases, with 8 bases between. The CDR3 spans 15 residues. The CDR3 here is CAISESQDLNTEAFF. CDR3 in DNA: TGTGCCATCAGTGAGTCCCAAGACCTGAACACTGAAGCTTTCTTT.

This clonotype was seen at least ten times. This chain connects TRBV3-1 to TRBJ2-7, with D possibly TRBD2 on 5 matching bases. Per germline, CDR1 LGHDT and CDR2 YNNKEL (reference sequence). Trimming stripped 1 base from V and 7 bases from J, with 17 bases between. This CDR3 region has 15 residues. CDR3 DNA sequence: TGTGCCAGCAGCCAAGTGGTGTCGGGGATGGGGGAGCAGTACTTC. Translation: CASSQVVSGMGEQYF.